This TCR beta chain is from a study of CD8 T cells in Susac syndrome. Study-wide results and limits: The CD4+ T cell repertoires in Susac syndrome were not clonally expanded.

V was cut by 5 bases and J by 6 bases, with 11 bases left in between. The CDR3 has 12 amino acids. Per germline, CDR1 SEHNR and CDR2 FQNEAQ (reference sequence). Note on this clonotype: Antigen: not known.

Reverse transcription used about 0.5 to 1 ug RNA and random hexamers. Multiplex PCR with immunoSEQ amplified the TCR beta CDR3 across 54 Vbeta and 13 Jbeta. TCRdb re-analysed the immunoSEQ multiplex PCR reads in MiXCR, keeping a single row per CDR3 protein. The data contain over 120,000 distinct CDR3 sequences, 95% of them singletons. Patients having Susac syndrome satisfied recently defined diagnostic criteria for definite or probable disease. TEMRA cells underwent FACS enrichment and CD8+ and CD4+ T cells underwent negative isolation. This sequence was found in a human donor with Susac syndrome. The V and J genes are TRBV7-9 and TRBJ2-7; perhaps TRBD1 as D (5 bases). Sequencing was done on a sample of CD4+ T cells from PBMCs. The CDR3 nucleotides are TGTGCCAGCAGCAATCAGGGCCCCGAGCAGTACTTC. It codes for CASSNQGPEQYF. Variable domain in full (rest from reference TRBV7-9 and TRBJ2-7): DTGVSQNPRHKITKRGQNVTFRCDPISEHNRLYWYRQTLGQGPEFLTYFQNEAQLEKSRLLSDRFSAERPKGSFSTLEIQRTEQGDSAMYLCASSNQGPEQYFGPGTRLTVT.